The entry that follows covers one TCR beta chain sequence. This clone turned up a few times. Its antigen has not been determined. No base qualities exist here, and no much larger clone lies one base off it. Sequences MDHEN (CDR1) and SYDVKM (CDR2) are obtained from the germline V gene. V is cut back by 5 bases and J by 15 bases, with 8 bases in the junction unmatched. The CDR3 covers 12 residues, taking in both the cysteine and the phenylalanine. Only the CDR3 DNA is retained, 36 bases long and in frame from the first base. The sample comes from a study of OX40 agonist ivuxolimab in advanced cancers. Describing the broader study: Ivuxolimab, which targeted the costimulatory receptor OX40 (CD134), was an agonistic, fully human IgG2 monoclonal antibody. Of the approximately 53 patients in dose escalation, around 20 had hepatocellular carcinoma, roughly 15 had melanoma, 9 had renal cell carcinoma and 9 had head and neck cancer. Intravenous ivuxolimab was administered to patients every 2 weeks at six dose levels: 0.01, 0.1, 0.3, 1.5, 3 and 10 mg/kg. The point of sequencing TCRbeta in the periphery was to test whether ivuxolimab changed TCR sequence diversity and drove clonal T-cell expansion. A male proportion of 82.7% and a mean age of around 60 years, ranging from 23 to 79, were recorded for the dose-escalation cohort. Prior anti-PD-1, anti-PD-L1 or anti-CTLA-4 therapy was permitted, and less than 45% of dose-escalation patients had received checkpoint inhibitors. Three dose-escalation patients achieved partial responses, one with hepatocellular carcinoma and two with cutaneous melanoma. The paper covers the monotherapy dose-escalation part of the phase I ivuxolimab trial, which included N ≈ 57 patients. Study-level results and caveats: After ivuxolimab, CD8+ T cells had more expanded clones than CD4+ T cells on average. Low levels of normalized T-cell clonal expansion were also shown by some nonresponding patients. At doses of 0.1 to 3.0 mg/kg, clonal expansion of both CD4+ and CD8+ blood T cells was observed from baseline to week 6. In the 0.1-3.0 mg/kg groups, partial responders were among the patients with the lowest normalized peripheral clonal expansion, particularly in CD8+ T cells. Antigen specificity was not determined for the clonally expanded peripheral T cells.

For sequencing of the TCRbeta CDR3 region, genomic DNA was extracted from the sorted cells. TCRbeta CDR3 regions were sequenced using the immunoSEQ Assay. The table was pulled from immuneACCESS by TCRdb, which kept in-frame rearrangements only. Such tables lose some clones; where checked, under half of the loss comes from unresolved V genes, and the rest has no known cause. In this sample the table shows under 150,000 clones, approximately 90% of which occur a single time. Together, the top ten hold less than 1.1% of the sample. The trial excluded patients who had a history of autoimmune disease or were on systemic immunosuppression. Peripheral blood for TCR sequencing was collected from all dose cohorts at baseline, on cycle 4 day 1, and on cycle 7 day 1. The samples were taken from a phase I, first-in-human, multicenter, open-label dose-escalation trial of ivuxolimab. The trial enrolled adults with locally advanced or metastatic head and neck squamous cell, hepatocellular, melanoma or renal cell carcinoma. Before TCR sequencing, CD4+ T cells and CD8+ T cells were sorted from peripheral blood as separate populations.

The sequence is built from TRBV28 and TRBJ2-1, and 9 junctional nucleotides match TRBD1. This TCR was recovered from an adult with an advanced solid tumor such as melanoma, head and neck, liver or kidney cancer. The sample in question was CD4+ or CD8+ T cells sorted from blood, obtained in a trial of the OX40 agonist ivuxolimab. The DNA sequence follows: TGTGCCAGCAGTCCCGGGACAGGGTATCCGTTCTTC. Translated, this is CASSPGTGYPFF.